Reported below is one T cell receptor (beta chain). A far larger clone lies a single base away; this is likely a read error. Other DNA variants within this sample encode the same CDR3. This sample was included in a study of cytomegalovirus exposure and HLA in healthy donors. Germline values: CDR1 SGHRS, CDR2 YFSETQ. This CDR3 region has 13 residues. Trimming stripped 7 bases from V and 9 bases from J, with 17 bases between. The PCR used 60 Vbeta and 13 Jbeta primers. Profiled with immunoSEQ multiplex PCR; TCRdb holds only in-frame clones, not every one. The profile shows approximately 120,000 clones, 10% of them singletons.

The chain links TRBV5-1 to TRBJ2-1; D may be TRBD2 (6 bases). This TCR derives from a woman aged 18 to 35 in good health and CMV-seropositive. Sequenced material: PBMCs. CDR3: CASSRLLAGEQFF. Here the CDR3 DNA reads TGCGCCAGCTCCCGCTTACTAGCAGGTGAGCAGTTCTTC. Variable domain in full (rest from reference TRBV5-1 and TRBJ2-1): KAGVTQTPRYLIKTRGQQVTLSCSPISGHRSVSWYQQTPGQGLQFLFEYFSETQRNKGNFPGRFSGRQFSNSRSEMNVSTLELGDSALYLCASSRLLAGEQFFGPGTRLTVL.